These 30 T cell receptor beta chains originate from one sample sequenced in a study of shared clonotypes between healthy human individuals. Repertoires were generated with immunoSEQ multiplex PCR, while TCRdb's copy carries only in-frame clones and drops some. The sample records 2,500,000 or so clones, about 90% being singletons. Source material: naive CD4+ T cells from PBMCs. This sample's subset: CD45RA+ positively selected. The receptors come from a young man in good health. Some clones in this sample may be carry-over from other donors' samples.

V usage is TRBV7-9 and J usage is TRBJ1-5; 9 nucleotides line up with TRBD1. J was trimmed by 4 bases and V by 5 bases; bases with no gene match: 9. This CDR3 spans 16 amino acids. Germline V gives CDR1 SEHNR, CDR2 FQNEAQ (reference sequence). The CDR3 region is CASSHTGTGKNQPQHF. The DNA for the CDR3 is TGTGCCAGCAGCCATACCGGGACAGGGAAGAATCAGCCCCAGCATTTT.

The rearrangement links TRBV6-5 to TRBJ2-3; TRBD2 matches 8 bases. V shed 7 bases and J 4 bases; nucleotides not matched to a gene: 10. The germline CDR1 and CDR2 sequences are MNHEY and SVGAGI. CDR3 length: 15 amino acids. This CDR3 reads CASKDPGLGPDTQYF. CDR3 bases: TGTGCCAGCAAAGATCCGGGACTAGGGCCAGATACGCAGTATTTT.

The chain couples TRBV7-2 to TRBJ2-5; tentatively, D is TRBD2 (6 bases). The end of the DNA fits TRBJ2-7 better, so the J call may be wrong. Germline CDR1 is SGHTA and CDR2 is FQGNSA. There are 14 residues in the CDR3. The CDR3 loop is CASSLGRESYEQYF. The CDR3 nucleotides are TGTGCCAGCAGCTTAGGTCGGGAGAGCTACGAGCAGTACTTC.

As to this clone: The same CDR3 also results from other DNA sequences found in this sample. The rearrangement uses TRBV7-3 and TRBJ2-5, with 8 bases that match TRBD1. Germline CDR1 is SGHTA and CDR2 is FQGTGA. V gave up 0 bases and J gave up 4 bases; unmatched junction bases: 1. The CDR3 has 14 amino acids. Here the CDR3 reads CASSLTGQGETQYF. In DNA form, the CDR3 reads TGTGCCAGCAGCTTAACCGGACAGGGAGAGACCCAGTACTTC.

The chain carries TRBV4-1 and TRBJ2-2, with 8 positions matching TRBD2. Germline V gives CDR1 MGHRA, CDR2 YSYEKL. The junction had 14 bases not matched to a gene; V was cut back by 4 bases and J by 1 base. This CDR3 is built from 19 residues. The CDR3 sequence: CASSRVDPGLVVNTGELFF. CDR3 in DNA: TGCGCCAGCAGCCGTGTTGATCCGGGACTAGTGGTGAACACCGGGGAGCTGTTTTTT.

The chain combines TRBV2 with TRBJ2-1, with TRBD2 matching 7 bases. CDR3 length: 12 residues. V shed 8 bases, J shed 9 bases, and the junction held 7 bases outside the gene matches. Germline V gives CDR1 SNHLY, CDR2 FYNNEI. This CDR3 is CASGRAVGEQFF. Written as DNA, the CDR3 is TGTGCCAGCGGGAGGGCTGTGGGTGAGCAGTTCTTC.

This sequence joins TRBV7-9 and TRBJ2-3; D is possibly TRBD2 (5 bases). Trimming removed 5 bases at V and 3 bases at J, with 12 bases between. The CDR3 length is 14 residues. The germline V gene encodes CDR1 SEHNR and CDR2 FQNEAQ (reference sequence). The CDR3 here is CASSRSRGTDTQYF. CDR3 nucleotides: TGTGCCAGCAGCCGAAGCCGGGGAACAGATACGCAGTATTTT.

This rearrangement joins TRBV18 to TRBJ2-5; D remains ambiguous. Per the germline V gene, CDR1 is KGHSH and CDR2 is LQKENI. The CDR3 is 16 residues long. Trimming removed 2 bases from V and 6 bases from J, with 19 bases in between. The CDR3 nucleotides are TGTGCCAGCTCACCATCGGGCCATACCACCGGGCAGACCCAGTACTTC. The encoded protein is CASSPSGHTTGQTQYF.

In DNA form, the CDR3 reads TGTGCCAGCAGCACAAAGCCCGGGCGGGCGTTAACTAATGAAAAACTGTTTTTT. It encodes CASSTKPGRALTNEKLFF. The chain combines TRBV27 with TRBJ1-4; D remains ambiguous. From germline, CDR1 is MNHEY and CDR2 SMNVEV (reference sequence). The CDR3 contains 18 residues. The V gene lost 6 bases and the J gene lost 1 base, with 21 bases spanning the gap.

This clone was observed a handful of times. The CDR3 bases are TGTGCCAGCAGCCCCGGGACGAACACTGAAGCTTTCTTT. Protein: CASSPGTNTEAFF. The chain carries TRBV6-4 and TRBJ1-1, with D possibly being TRBD1 (5 bases). Trimming left V 6 bases short and J 1 base short, with 9 bases between. Looked up from germline, CDR1 is MRHNA and CDR2 is SNTAGT. CDR3 size: 13 residues.

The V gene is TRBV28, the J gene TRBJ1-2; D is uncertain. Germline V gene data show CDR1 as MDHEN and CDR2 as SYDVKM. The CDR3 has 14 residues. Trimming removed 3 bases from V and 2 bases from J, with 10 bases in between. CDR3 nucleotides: TGTGCCAGCAGTTTTGGCCAGGCAAACTATGGCTACACCTTC. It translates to CASSFGQANYGYTF.

For the CDR3, the DNA is TGTGCCAGCAGCGCGGAAACCAGCGGAAAACTGTTTTTT. Encoded protein: CASSAETSGKLFF. V gene TRBV9 combines with J gene TRBJ1-4, with D hard to call. Germline values: CDR1 SGDLS, CDR2 YYNGEE. The CDR3 contains 13 residues. Trimming stripped 3 bases from V and 10 bases from J, with 13 bases between.

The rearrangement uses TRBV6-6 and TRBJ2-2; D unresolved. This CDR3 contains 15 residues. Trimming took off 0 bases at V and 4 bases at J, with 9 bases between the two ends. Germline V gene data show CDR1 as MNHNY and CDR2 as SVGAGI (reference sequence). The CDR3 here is CASSYSSMVTGELFF. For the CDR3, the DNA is TGTGCCAGCAGTTACTCGTCGATGGTCACCGGGGAGCTGTTTTTT.

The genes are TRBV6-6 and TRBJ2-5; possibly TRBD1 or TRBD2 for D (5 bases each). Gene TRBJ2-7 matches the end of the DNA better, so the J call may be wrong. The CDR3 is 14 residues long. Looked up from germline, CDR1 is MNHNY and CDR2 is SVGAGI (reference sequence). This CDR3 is CASRRSQGPYEQYF. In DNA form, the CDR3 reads TGTGCCAGCAGACGCTCTCAGGGACCCTACGAGCAGTACTTC.

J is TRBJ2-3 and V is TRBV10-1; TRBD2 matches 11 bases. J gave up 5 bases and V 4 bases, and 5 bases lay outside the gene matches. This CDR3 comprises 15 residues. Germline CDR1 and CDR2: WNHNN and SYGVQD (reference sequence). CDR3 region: CASSVAGGPQDTQYF. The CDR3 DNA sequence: TGCGCCAGCAGTGTAGCGGGAGGGCCCCAAGATACGCAGTATTTT.

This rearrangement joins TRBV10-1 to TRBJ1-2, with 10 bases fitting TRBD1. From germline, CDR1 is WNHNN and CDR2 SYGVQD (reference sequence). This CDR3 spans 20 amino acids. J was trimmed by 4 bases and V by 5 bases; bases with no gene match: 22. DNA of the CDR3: TGCGCCAGCAGTAGGGCTTCCGGTGACAGGGGGCAACCGTTAAGCTATGGCTACACCTTC. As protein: CASSRASGDRGQPLSYGYTF.

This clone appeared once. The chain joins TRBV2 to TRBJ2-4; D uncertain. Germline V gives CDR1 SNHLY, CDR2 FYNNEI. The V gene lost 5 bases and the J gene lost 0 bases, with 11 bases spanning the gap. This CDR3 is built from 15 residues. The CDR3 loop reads CASSFEILAKNIQYF. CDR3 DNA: TGTGCCAGCAGTTTCGAGATATTAGCCAAAAACATTCAGTACTTC.

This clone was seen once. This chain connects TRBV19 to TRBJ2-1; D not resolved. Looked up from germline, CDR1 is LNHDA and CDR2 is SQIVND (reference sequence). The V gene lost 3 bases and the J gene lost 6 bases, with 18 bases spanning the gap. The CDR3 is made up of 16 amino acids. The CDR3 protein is CASSIVSPRNSNEQFF. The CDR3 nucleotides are TGTGCCAGTAGTATCGTAAGTCCTAGAAACTCCAATGAGCAGTTCTTC.

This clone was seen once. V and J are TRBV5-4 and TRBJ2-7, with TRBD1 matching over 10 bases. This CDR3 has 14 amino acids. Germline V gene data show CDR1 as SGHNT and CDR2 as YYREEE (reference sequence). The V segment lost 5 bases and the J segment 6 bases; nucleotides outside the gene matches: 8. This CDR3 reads CASRDNRDRGEQYF. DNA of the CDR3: TGTGCCAGCAGGGACAACCGGGACAGGGGCGAGCAGTACTTC.

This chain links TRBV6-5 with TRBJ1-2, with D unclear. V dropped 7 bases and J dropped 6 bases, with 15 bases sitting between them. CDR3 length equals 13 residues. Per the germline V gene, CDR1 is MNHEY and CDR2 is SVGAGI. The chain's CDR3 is CASKGTIANGYTF. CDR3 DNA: TGTGCCAGCAAAGGTACAATTGCCAATGGCTACACCTTC.

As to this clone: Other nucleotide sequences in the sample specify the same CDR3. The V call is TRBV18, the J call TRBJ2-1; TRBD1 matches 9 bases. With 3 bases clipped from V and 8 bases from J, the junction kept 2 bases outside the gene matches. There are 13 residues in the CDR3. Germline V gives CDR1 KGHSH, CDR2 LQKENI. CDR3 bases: TGTGCCAGCTCACCGGGACAGGGAGATGAGCAGTTCTTC. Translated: CASSPGQGDEQFF.

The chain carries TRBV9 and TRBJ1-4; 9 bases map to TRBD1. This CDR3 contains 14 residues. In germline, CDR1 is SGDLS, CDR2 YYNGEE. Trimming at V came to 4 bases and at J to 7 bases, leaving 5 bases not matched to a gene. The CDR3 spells CASSQDRGGEKLFF. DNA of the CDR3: TGTGCCAGCAGCCAGGACAGGGGCGGTGAAAAACTGTTTTTT.

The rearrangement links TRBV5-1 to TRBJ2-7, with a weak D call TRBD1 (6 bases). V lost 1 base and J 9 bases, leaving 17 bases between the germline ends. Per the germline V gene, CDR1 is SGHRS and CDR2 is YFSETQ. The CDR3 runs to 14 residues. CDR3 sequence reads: CASSLPGRGQWQYF. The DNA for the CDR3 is TGCGCCAGCAGCTTGCCGGGCAGGGGTCAATGGCAGTACTTC.

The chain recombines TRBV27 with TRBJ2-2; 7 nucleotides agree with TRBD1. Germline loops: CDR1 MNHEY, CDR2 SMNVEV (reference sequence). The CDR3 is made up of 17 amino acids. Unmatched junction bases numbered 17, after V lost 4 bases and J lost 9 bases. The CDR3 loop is CASSYTYRGPNIRELFF. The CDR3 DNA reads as TGTGCCAGCAGTTATACCTACAGGGGACCCAACATCCGGGAGCTGTTTTTT.

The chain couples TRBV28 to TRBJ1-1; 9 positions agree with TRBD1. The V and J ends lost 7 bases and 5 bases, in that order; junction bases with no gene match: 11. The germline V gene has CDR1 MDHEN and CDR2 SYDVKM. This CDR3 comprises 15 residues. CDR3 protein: CASTLGGQGGTEAFF. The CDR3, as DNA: TGTGCCAGCACCCTAGGGGGACAGGGAGGGACTGAAGCTTTCTTT.

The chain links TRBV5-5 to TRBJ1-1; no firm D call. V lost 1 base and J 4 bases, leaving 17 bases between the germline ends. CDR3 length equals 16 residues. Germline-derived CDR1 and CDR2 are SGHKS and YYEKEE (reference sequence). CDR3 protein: CASSLWFRAEGTEAFF. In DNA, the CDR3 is TGTGCCAGCAGCTTGTGGTTTAGGGCCGAGGGCACTGAAGCTTTCTTT.

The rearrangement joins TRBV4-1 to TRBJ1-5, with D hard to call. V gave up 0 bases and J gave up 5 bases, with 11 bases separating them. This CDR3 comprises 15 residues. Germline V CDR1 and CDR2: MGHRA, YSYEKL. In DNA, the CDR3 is TGCGCCAGCAGCCAAGATGTTTACTCCCATCAGCCCCAGCATTTT. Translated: CASSQDVYSHQPQHF.

The CDR3 reads CASTVAGHGRETQYF. CDR3 nucleotides: TGTGCCAGCACCGTAGCGGGTCATGGGCGGGAGACCCAGTACTTC. This chain connects TRBV28 to TRBJ2-5, with 7 bases lining up with TRBD2. The CDR3 extends over 15 amino acids. The V gene's germline CDR1 is MDHEN and CDR2 SYDVKM. V trimming: 7 bases; J trimming: 5 bases; junction bases outside the gene matches: 13.

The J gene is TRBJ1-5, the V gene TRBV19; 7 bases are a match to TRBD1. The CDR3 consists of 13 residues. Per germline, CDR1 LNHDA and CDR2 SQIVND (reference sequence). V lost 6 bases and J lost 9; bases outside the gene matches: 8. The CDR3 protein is CASSIQQGRPQHF. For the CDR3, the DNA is TGTGCCAGTAGCATCCAACAGGGGCGGCCCCAGCATTTT.

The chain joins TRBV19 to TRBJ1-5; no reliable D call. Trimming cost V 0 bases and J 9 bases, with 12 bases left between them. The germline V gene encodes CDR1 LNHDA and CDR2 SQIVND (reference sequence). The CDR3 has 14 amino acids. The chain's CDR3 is CASSIDSLGRPQHF. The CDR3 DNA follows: TGTGCCAGTAGTATAGACTCGCTCGGGCGGCCCCAGCATTTT.